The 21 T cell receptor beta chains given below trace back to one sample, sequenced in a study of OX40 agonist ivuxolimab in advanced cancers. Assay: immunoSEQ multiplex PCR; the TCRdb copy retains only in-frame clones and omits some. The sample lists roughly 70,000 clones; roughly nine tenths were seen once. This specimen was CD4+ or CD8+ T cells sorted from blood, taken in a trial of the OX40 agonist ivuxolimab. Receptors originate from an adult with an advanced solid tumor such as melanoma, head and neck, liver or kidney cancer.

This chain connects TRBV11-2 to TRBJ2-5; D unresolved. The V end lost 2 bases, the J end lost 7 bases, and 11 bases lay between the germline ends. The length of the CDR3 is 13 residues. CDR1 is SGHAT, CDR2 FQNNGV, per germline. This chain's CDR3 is CASSLNTPGTQYF. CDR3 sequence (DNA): TGTGCCAGCAGCTTAAATACCCCGGGGACCCAGTACTTC.

CDR3 nucleotide sequence: TGCGCCAGCAGAAGGGACAGGCTGAACACTGAAGCTTTCTTT. This translates into CASRRDRLNTEAFF. The V call is TRBV5-1, the J call TRBJ1-1; 8 bases are shared with TRBD1. CDR1 SGHRS and CDR2 YFSETQ come from the germline V gene. This CDR3 region has 14 residues. V lost 5 bases to trimming and J lost 0 bases; unmatched junction nucleotides: 3.

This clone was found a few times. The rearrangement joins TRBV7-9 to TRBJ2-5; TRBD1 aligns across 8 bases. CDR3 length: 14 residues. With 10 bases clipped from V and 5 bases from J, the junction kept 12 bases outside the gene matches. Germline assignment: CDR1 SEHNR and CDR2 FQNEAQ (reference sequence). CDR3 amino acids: CATRGTGISETQYF. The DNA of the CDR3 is TGTGCCACCCGAGGGACAGGAATTTCGGAGACCCAGTACTTC.

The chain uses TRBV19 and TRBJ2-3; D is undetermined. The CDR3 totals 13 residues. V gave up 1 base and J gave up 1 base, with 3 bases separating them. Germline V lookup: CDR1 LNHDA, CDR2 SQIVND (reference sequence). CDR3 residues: CASSIAGTDTQYF. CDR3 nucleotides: TGTGCCAGTAGTATAGCGGGCACAGATACGCAGTATTTT.

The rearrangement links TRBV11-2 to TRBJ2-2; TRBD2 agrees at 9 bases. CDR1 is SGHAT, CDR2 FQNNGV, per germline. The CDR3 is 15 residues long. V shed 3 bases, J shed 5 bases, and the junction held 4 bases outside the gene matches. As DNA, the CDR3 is TGTGCCAGCAGCTTCGCGCTAGCGGGAACCGGGGAGCTGTTTTTT. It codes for CASSFALAGTGELFF. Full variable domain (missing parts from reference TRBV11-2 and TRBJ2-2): EAGVAQSPRYKIIEKRQSVAFWCNPISGHATLYWYQQILGQGPKLLIQFQNNGVVDDSQLPKDRFSAERLKGVDSTLKIQPAKLEDSAVYLCASSFALAGTGELFFGEGSRLTVL.

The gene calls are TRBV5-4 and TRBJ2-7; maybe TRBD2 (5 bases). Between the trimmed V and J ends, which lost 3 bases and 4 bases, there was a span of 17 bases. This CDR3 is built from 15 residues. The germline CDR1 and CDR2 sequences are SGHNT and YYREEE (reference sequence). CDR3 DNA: TGTGCCAGCAGCTCGGGGTCCGCGGCGGAATACGAGCAGTACTTC. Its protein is CASSSGSAAEYEQYF.

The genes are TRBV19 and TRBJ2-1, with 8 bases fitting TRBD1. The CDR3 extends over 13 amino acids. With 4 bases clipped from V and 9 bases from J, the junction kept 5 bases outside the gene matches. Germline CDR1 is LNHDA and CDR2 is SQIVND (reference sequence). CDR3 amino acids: CASSSRGHGEQFF. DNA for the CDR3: TGTGCCAGTAGTAGCAGGGGGCACGGTGAGCAGTTCTTC.

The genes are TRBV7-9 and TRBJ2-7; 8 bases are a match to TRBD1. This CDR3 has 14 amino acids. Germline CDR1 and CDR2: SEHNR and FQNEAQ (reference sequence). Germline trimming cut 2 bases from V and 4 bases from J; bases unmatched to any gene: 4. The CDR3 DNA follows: TGTGCCAGCAGCTTAAGGACAGGGAATTACGAGCAGTACTTC. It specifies CASSLRTGNYEQYF.

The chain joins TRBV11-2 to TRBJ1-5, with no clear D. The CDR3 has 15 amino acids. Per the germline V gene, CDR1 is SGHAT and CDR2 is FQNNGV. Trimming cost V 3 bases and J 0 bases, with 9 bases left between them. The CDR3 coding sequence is TGTGCCAGCAGCTTTTGGTGGTCTAGCAATCAGCCCCAGCATTTT. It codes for CASSFWWSSNQPQHF.

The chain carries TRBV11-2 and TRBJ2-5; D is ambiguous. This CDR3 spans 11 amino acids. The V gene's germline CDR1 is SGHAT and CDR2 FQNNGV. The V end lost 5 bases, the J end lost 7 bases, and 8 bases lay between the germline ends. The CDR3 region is CASSNSGTQYF. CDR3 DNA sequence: TGTGCCAGCAGCAACTCAGGGACCCAGTACTTC.

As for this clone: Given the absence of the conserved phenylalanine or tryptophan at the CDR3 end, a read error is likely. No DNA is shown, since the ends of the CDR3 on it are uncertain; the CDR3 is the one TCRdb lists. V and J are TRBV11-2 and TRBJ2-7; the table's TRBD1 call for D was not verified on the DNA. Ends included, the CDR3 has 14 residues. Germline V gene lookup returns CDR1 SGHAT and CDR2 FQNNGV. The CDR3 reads CASSLGASVQGTQI.

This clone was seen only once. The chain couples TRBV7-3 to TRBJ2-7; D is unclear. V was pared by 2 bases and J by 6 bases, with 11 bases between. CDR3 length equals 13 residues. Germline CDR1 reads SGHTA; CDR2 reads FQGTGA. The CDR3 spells CASSLYHPGEQYF. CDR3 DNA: TGTGCCAGCAGCTTATATCATCCGGGCGAGCAGTACTTC.

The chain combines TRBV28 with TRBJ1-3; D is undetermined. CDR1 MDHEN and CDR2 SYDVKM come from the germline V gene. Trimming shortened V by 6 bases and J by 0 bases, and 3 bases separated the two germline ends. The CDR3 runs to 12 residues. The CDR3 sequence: CASRDSGNTIYF. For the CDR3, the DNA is TGTGCCAGCAGAGACTCTGGAAACACCATATATTTT.

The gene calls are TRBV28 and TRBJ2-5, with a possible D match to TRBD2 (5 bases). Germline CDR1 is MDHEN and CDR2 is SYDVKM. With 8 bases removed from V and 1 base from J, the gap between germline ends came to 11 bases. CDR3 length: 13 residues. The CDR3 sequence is CASRGMGQETQYF. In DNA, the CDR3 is TGTGCCAGCCGAGGGATGGGCCAAGAGACCCAGTACTTC.

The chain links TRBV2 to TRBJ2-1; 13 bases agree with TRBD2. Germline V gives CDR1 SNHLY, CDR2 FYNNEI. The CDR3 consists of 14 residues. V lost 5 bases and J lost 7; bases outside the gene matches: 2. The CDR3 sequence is CASSTSGRGNEQFF. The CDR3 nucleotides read TGTGCCAGCAGTACTAGCGGGAGGGGTAATGAGCAGTTCTTC.

The CDR3 is CASSYNPIGNTIYF. CDR3 coding DNA: TGTGCCAGCAGCTACAATCCAATCGGAAACACCATATATTTT. The chain joins TRBV11-2 to TRBJ1-3; D ambiguous. The CDR3 spans 14 residues. Germline-derived CDR1 and CDR2 are SGHAT and FQNNGV. Trimming stripped 4 bases from V and 4 bases from J, with 11 bases between.

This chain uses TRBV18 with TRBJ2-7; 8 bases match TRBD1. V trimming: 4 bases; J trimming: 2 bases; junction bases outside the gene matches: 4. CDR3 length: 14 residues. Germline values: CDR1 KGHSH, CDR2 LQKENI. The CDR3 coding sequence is TGTGCCAGCTCACTCCGGACAGGGCCCTACGAGCAGTACTTC. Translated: CASSLRTGPYEQYF. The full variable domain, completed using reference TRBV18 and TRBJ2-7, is NAGVMQNPRHLVRRRGQEARLRCSPMKGHSHVYWYRQLPEEGLKFMVYLQKENIIDESGMPKERFSAEFPKEGPSILRIQQVVRGDSAAYFCASSLRTGPYEQYFGPGTRLTVT.

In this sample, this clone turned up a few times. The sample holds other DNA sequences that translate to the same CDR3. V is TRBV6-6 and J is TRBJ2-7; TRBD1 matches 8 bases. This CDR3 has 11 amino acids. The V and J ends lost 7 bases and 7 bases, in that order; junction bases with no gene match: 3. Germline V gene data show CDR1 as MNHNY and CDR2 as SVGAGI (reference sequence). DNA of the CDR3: TGTGCCAGCAACAGACAGGGGGAGCAGTACTTC. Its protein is CASNRQGEQYF.

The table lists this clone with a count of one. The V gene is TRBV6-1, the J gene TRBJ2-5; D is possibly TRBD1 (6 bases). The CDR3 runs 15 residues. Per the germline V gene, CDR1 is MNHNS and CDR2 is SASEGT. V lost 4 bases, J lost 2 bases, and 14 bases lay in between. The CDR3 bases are TGTGCCAGCAGTGCTCTACAGGGCGCGCAAGAGACCCAGTACTTC. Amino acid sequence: CASSALQGAQETQYF.

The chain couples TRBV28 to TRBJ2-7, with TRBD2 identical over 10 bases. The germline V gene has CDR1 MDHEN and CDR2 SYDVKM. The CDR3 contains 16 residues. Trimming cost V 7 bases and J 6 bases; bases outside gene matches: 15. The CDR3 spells CASNSKKAGGPLEQYF. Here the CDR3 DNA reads TGTGCCAGCAACTCCAAGAAAGCGGGAGGGCCTCTCGAGCAGTACTTC.

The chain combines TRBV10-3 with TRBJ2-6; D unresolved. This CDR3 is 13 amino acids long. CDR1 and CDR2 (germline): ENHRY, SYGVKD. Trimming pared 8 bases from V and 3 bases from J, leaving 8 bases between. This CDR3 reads CAIRTIGANVLTF. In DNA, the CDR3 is TGTGCCATCCGGACGATTGGGGCCAACGTCCTGACTTTC.